These 16 T cell receptor beta chains came from one sample sequenced in a study of T cell responses to AZD1222 COVID-19 vaccine. Assay: immunoSEQ multiplex PCR; the TCRdb copy retains only in-frame clones and omits some. The sample holds about 130,000 clones, roughly 92% seen once. The material sequenced was peripheral blood, taken 28 days after the second AZD1222 dose. Receptor source: an adult who received the AZD1222 COVID-19 vaccine.

The CDR3 sequence: CASSLERKQGKNTEAFF. The CDR3 coding sequence is TGTGCCAGCAGCTTAGAAAGGAAACAGGGCAAGAACACTGAAGCTTTCTTT. The rearrangement uses TRBV7-8 and TRBJ1-1; D possibly corresponds to TRBD1 (6 bases). CDR1 and CDR2 (germline): SGHVS, FQNEAQ. Trimming pared 1 base from V and 1 base from J, leaving 16 bases between. This CDR3 region has 17 residues. Full variable domain (outside the CDR3, taken from reference TRBV7-8 and TRBJ1-1): GAGVSQSPRYKVAKRGQDVALRCDPISGHVSLFWYQQALGQGPEFLTYFQNEAQLDKSGLPSDRFFAERPEGSVSTLKIQRTQQEDSAVYLCASSLERKQGKNTEAFFGQGTRLTVV.

This clone appeared a few times. In nucleotides, the CDR3 is TGTGCCAGCAGTTTATGGGGGAGGCTAGCGGAGGTTTACGAGCAGTACTTC. Its protein product is CASSLWGRLAEVYEQYF. V gene TRBV28 combines with J gene TRBJ2-7; 7 bases fit TRBD2. From germline, CDR1 is MDHEN and CDR2 SYDVKM. V gave up 0 bases and J gave up 4 bases; unmatched junction bases: 12. This CDR3 region has 17 residues.

This clone was detected only once. The genes are TRBV9 and TRBJ2-5; tentatively, D is TRBD2 (7 bases). V was cut by 1 base and J by 4 bases, with 11 bases left in between. This CDR3 is 14 amino acids long. The V gene's germline CDR1 is SGDLS and CDR2 YYNGEE. Here the CDR3 reads CASSVRGAGETQYF. CDR3 nucleotide sequence: TGTGCCAGCAGCGTACGGGGGGCGGGAGAGACCCAGTACTTC.

The genes are TRBV9 and TRBJ2-5; 7 nucleotides match TRBD1. V shed 5 bases, J shed 1 base, and the junction held 5 bases outside the gene matches. The CDR3 is 14 amino acids. Germline V gene data show CDR1 as SGDLS and CDR2 as YYNGEE. CDR3 in amino acids: CASSRRQGQETQYF. Written as DNA, the CDR3 is TGTGCCAGCAGTCGTAGACAGGGCCAAGAGACCCAGTACTTC.

The chain uses TRBV7-9 and TRBJ2-6, with 7 bases lining up with TRBD1. V lost 5 bases, J lost 0 bases, and 7 bases stayed unmatched. The CDR3 runs to 17 residues. Germline CDR1 is SEHNR and CDR2 is FQNEAQ (reference sequence). In DNA form, the CDR3 reads TGTGCCAGCAGCATGACAGGGCAAGTCTCTGGGGCCAACGTCCTGACTTTC. It is translated as CASSMTGQVSGANVLTF.

This chain links TRBV27 with TRBJ1-5; D is uncertain. The CDR3 contains 15 residues. Germline V gene sequence: CDR1 MNHEY, CDR2 SMNVEV (reference sequence). V lost 2 bases to trimming and J lost 2 bases, with 10 bases between them. As DNA, the CDR3 is TGTGCCAGCAGTTTAATGGGTAGGGGCAATCAGCCCCAGCATTTT. Translation gives CASSLMGRGNQPQHF.

The chain uses TRBV20-1 and TRBJ1-1; maybe TRBD1 (5 bases). The CDR3 covers 11 residues. In germline, CDR1 is DFQATT, CDR2 SNEGSKA (reference sequence). The V gene lost 6 bases and the J gene lost 5 bases, with 10 bases spanning the gap. In nucleotides, the CDR3 is TGCAGTGCCCTGAAGGGGACTGAAGCTTTCTTT. Amino acid sequence: CSALKGTEAFF.

The V and J genes are TRBV27 and TRBJ1-3; no clear D. Germline V gene data show CDR1 as MNHEY and CDR2 as SMNVEV (reference sequence). The germline V and J ends were trimmed by 4 bases and 4 bases, with 2 bases remaining between them. CDR3 length: 11 residues. The CDR3 region is CASSSGNTIYF. DNA of the CDR3: TGTGCCAGCAGTTCCGGAAACACCATATATTTT.

J is TRBJ2-2 and V is TRBV9; TRBD2 aligns across 8 bases. Germline V gene sequence: CDR1 SGDLS, CDR2 YYNGEE. The CDR3 is made up of 15 amino acids. Trimming removed 4 bases from V and 2 bases from J; junction bases left unmatched: 4. CDR3 coding DNA: TGTGCCAGCAGCCCTAGGACTAGCAACACCGGGGAGCTGTTTTTT. It specifies CASSPRTSNTGELFF.

V is TRBV7-3 and J is TRBJ2-7; 10 nucleotides align to TRBD1. This CDR3 is 18 amino acids long. V shed 5 bases, J shed 3 bases, and the junction held 16 bases outside the gene matches. In germline, CDR1 is SGHTA, CDR2 FQGTGA. CDR3 sequence reads: CASSASAPGQGVDYEQYF. CDR3 nucleotide sequence: TGTGCCAGCAGCGCATCCGCTCCCGGACAGGGGGTAGACTACGAGCAGTACTTC.

V is TRBV13 and J is TRBJ2-5, with a weak D call TRBD2 (5 bases). CDR1 and CDR2 (germline): PRHDT, FYEKMQ (reference sequence). The CDR3 is made up of 11 amino acids. Trimming stripped 4 bases from V and 5 bases from J, with 5 bases between. The CDR3 region is CASSSGETQYF. In DNA, the CDR3 is TGTGCCAGCAGCTCGGGGGAGACCCAGTACTTC.

V is TRBV19 and J is TRBJ1-2; D perhaps matches TRBD1 (5 bases). Germline V gives CDR1 LNHDA, CDR2 SQIVND (reference sequence). The CDR3 length is 13 residues. V lost 7 bases, J lost 4 bases, and 13 bases lay in between. CDR3 sequence: CASTRVDGYGYTF. As DNA, the CDR3 is TGTGCCAGTACCAGGGTTGATGGCTATGGCTACACCTTC. The entire variable domain, with the rest obtained from reference TRBV19 and TRBJ1-2, is as follows: DGGITQSPKYLFRKEGQNVTLSCEQNLNHDAMYWYRQDPGQGLRLIYYSQIVNDFQKGDIAEGYSVSREKKESFPLTVTSAQKNPTAFYLCASTRVDGYGYTFGSGTRLTVV.

The rearrangement uses TRBV28 and TRBJ1-5, with TRBD1 matching over 8 bases. The germline gives CDR1 MDHEN, CDR2 SYDVKM. Trimming took 4 bases from V and 6 from J; bases not matched to a gene: 14. The CDR3 spans 17 residues. CDR3 loop: CASSSRQAGGAFQPQHF. CDR3 bases: TGTGCCAGCAGTTCCCGGCAAGCAGGGGGCGCGTTTCAGCCCCAGCATTTT.

The V and J genes are TRBV7-2 and TRBJ2-5, with TRBD1 matching over 7 bases. Losses at the gene ends were 1 base for V and 1 base for J; bases not matched to a gene: 6. This CDR3 spans 16 amino acids. Looked up from germline, CDR1 is SGHTA and CDR2 is FQGNSA. DNA of the CDR3: TGTGCCAGCAGCTTAGGGAGGCCAGGGGGCCAAGAGACCCAGTACTTC. Amino acids: CASSLGRPGGQETQYF.

The chain recombines TRBV6-5 with TRBJ1-5; weak D call: TRBD1 (6 bases). CDR1 is MNHEY, CDR2 SVGAGI, per germline. Trimming removed 6 bases at V and 2 bases at J, with 14 bases between. The CDR3 has 15 residues. Here the CDR3 DNA reads TGTGCCAGCAGCCCCACAGGGAATGGCAATCAGCCCCAGCATTTT. Translated: CASSPTGNGNQPQHF.

The chain combines TRBV25-1 with TRBJ2-3, with D possibly TRBD2 on 5 matching bases. Germline loops: CDR1 MGHDK, CDR2 SYGVNS. V was shortened by 4 bases and J by 2 bases, with 16 bases between the two germline ends. The CDR3 has 16 residues. The CDR3 region has the DNA TGTGCCAGCAGTGTAGGACTGAAAATCTTCACAGATACGCAGTATTTT. It encodes CASSVGLKIFTDTQYF.